The 4 T cell receptor beta chains reported below all come from one sample, sequenced in a study of T cell responses to AZD1222 COVID-19 vaccine. Assay: immunoSEQ multiplex PCR; the TCRdb copy retains only in-frame clones and omits some. The sample lists some 150,000 clones; 89% were seen once. The sequenced sample was peripheral blood, obtained on day 0 of AZD1222 vaccination. These receptors were taken from an adult in good health.

The chain is built from TRBV5-1 and TRBJ1-1; D might be TRBD1 (5 bases). Germline V lookup: CDR1 SGHRS, CDR2 YFSETQ. With 0 bases removed from V and 4 bases from J, the gap between germline ends came to 19 bases. The CDR3 is made up of 17 amino acids. This CDR3 is CASSLAVGGRRSTEAFF. The CDR3 coding sequence is TGCGCCAGCAGCTTGGCCGTCGGGGGGAGGAGGAGCACTGAAGCTTTCTTT.

The genes are TRBV6-5 and TRBJ2-7; no clear D gene. Germline lookup yields CDR1 MNHEY and CDR2 SVGAGI. The CDR3 runs 12 residues. The ends were cut back, 6 bases at V and 5 bases at J, with 11 bases in the middle. CDR3 protein: CASRQNTDEQYF. In DNA form, the CDR3 reads TGTGCCAGCAGACAAAACACTGACGAGCAGTACTTC.

This clone was detected only a few times. V and J are TRBV5-1 and TRBJ1-6; no clear D. V was pared by 3 bases and J by 5 bases, with 27 bases between. The CDR3 has 20 residues. Per germline, CDR1 SGHRS and CDR2 YFSETQ. The DNA of the CDR3 is TGCGCCAGCAGCTGGGGTCAGTCCCAATACCCCGAATCGGATAATTCACCCCTCCACTTT. It yields the protein CASSWGQSQYPESDNSPLHF.

This chain uses TRBV5-1 with TRBJ2-2; 9 nucleotides match TRBD2. V was clipped by 0 bases and J by 2 bases; unmatched bases: 5. The germline CDR1 and CDR2 sequences are SGHRS and YFSETQ. CDR3 size: 17 residues. For the CDR3, the DNA is TGCGCCAGCAGCTTGGGCCTAGCGGGACCTAACACCGGGGAGCTGTTTTTT. Translating gives CASSLGLAGPNTGELFF.